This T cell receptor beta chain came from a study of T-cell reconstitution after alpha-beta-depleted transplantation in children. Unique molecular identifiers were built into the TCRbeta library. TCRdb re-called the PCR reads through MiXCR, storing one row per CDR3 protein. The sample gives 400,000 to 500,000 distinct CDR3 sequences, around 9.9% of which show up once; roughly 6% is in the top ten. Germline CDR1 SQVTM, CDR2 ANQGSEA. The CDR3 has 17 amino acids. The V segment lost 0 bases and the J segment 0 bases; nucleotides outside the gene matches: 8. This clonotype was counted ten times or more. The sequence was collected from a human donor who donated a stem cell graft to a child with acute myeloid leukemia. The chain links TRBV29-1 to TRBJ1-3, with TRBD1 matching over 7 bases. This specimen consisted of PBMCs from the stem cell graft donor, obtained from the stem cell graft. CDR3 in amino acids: CSVEEWGQTPSGNTIYF. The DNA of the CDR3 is TGCAGCGTTGAAGAGTGGGGACAGACCCCCTCTGGAAACACCATATATTTT.